These 27 T cell receptor beta chains originate from one sample sequenced in a study of blood T cell repertoires in COVID-19. The assay was immunoSEQ multiplex PCR, and TCRdb's table has in-frame clones only and misses some. The table includes 200,000 to 250,000 clones, roughly 86% detected once. Sequenced material: PBMCs or T cells enriched from blood (not recorded which). Receptor source: a man younger than 35 with acute COVID-19.

This clone was counted only a few times. CDR3 sequence reads: CASSPLRTGELFF. CDR3 coding DNA: TGTGCCAGCAGCCCCCTGAGGACCGGGGAGCTGTTTTTT. V is TRBV14 and J is TRBJ2-2; D unclear. V dropped 4 bases and J dropped 5 bases, with 8 bases sitting between them. Germline CDR1 and CDR2: SGHDN and FVKESK. The CDR3 covers 13 residues.

The CDR3 DNA sequence: TGTGCCAGTAGTATAGATGGGGCCGGTTGGGCGGAAGCTTTCTTT. The encoded protein is CASSIDGAGWAEAFF. This chain connects TRBV19 to TRBJ1-1, with D perhaps TRBD1 (5 bases). Germline CDR1 is LNHDA and CDR2 is SQIVND (reference sequence). The CDR3 spans 15 residues. Trimming left V 0 bases short and J 8 bases short, with 16 bases between.

This clone appeared once. The rearrangement joins TRBV11-2 to TRBJ2-2, with TRBD2 matching 7 bases. The CDR3 totals 14 residues. Germline loops: CDR1 SGHAT, CDR2 FQNNGV. V shed 3 bases, J shed 6 bases, and the junction held 4 bases outside the gene matches. The CDR3: CASSFRGSPGELFF. CDR3 bases: TGTGCCAGCAGCTTCCGCGGGAGCCCCGGGGAGCTGTTTTTT.

V is TRBV10-2 and J is TRBJ2-7, with a weak D call TRBD1 (5 bases). This CDR3 is 15 amino acids long. The V and J ends lost 3 bases and 5 bases respectively, with 17 bases between them. Germline V lookup: CDR1 WSHSY, CDR2 SAAADI. DNA for the CDR3: TGCGCCAGCAGTGACAGGGCTATGGATGGAGACGAGCAGTACTTC. It encodes CASSDRAMDGDEQYF.

V gene TRBV14 combines with J gene TRBJ2-7, with a weak D call TRBD1 (5 bases). The germline gives CDR1 SGHDN, CDR2 FVKESK. The CDR3 totals 13 residues. Trimming removed 1 base from V and 2 bases from J, with 6 bases in between. This CDR3 is CASSQGGPYEQYF. The CDR3 nucleotides are TGTGCCAGCAGCCAAGGGGGCCCCTACGAGCAGTACTTC.

The chain uses TRBV3-1 (or the pseudogene TRBV3-2) and TRBJ2-5; 9 bases map to TRBD2. This CDR3 comprises 16 residues. Germline CDR1 is LGHDT and CDR2 is YNNKEL (reference sequence). J gave up 1 base and V 0 bases, and 3 bases lay outside the gene matches. CDR3 protein: CASSQDWREGQETQYF. DNA of the CDR3: TGTGCCAGCAGCCAAGATTGGCGGGAGGGCCAAGAGACCCAGTACTTC.

This rearrangement joins TRBV18 to TRBJ1-1, with 7 bases aligning to TRBD1. V lost 5 bases and J lost 0; bases outside the gene matches: 6. Germline loops: CDR1 KGHSH, CDR2 LQKENI. The CDR3 consists of 15 residues. In nucleotides, the CDR3 is TGTGCCAGCTCATCGCCCGACAGGGTGAACACTGAAGCTTTCTTT. Residues: CASSSPDRVNTEAFF. Combining the CDR3 with reference TRBV18 and TRBJ1-1 gives the whole variable domain NAGVMQNPRHLVRRRGQEARLRCSPMKGHSHVYWYRQLPEEGLKFMVYLQKENIIDESGMPKERFSAEFPKEGPSILRIQQVVRGDSAAYFCASSSPDRVNTEAFFGQGTRLTVV.

The chain recombines TRBV3-1 (or the pseudogene TRBV3-2) with TRBJ1-5; 10 positions agree with TRBD1. CDR3 size: 15 residues. V trimming: 4 bases; J trimming: 7 bases; junction bases outside the gene matches: 7. Germline-derived CDR1 and CDR2 are LGHDT and YNNKEL (reference sequence). The CDR3 region is CASSPRDRGGQPQHF. The CDR3 DNA sequence: TGTGCCAGCAGCCCACGGGACAGGGGTGGGCAGCCCCAGCATTTT.

V gene TRBV28 combines with J gene TRBJ2-7, with D unclear. This CDR3 contains 15 residues. Germline lookup yields CDR1 MDHEN and CDR2 SYDVKM. V was trimmed by 10 bases and J by 4 bases, leaving 23 bases between them. CDR3 sequence reads: CATNPVQDWNYEQYF. In DNA form, the CDR3 reads TGTGCCACCAACCCTGTCCAAGACTGGAATTACGAGCAGTACTTC.

The V gene is TRBV4-1, the J gene TRBJ1-1; D is ambiguous. Trimming pared 4 bases from V and 7 bases from J, leaving 13 bases between. Germline V gene sequence: CDR1 MGHRA, CDR2 YSYEKL. The CDR3 is 13 amino acids. This chain's CDR3 is CASSLPSGHEAFF. CDR3 sequence (DNA): TGCGCCAGCAGCCTCCCTAGTGGCCATGAAGCTTTCTTT.

This chain links TRBV6-5 with TRBJ2-7, with TRBD2 identical over 11 bases. Germline V CDR1 and CDR2: MNHEY, SVGAGI. The CDR3 sequence is 14 residues long. V shed 10 bases, J shed 6 bases, and the junction held 11 bases outside the gene matches. In nucleotides, the CDR3 is TGTGCCACCAATAGCGGGGGGGGTCTCTCCGAGCAGTACTTC. Amino acid sequence: CATNSGGGLSEQYF.

The CDR3 protein is CASSVPGGLGYTF. The CDR3 bases are TGTGCCAGCAGCGTTCCAGGGGGCTTAGGCTACACCTTC. V is TRBV9 and J is TRBJ1-2; 8 bases match TRBD1. The CDR3 sequence is 13 residues long. V lost 2 bases, J lost 8 bases, and 5 bases stayed unmatched. Germline CDR1 and CDR2: SGDLS and YYNGEE.

The rearrangement joins TRBV13 to TRBJ2-1; 7 bases line up with TRBD2. CDR1 is PRHDT and CDR2 is FYEKMQ in the germline V gene (reference sequence). Germline trimming cut 7 bases from V and 5 bases from J; bases unmatched to any gene: 8. This CDR3 has 14 amino acids. This chain's CDR3 is CASMSRGSNNEQFF. The CDR3 bases are TGTGCCAGCATGTCGCGCGGGAGCAACAATGAGCAGTTCTTC.

This clone was detected only once. The chain is built from TRBV29-1 and TRBJ2-2; 7 positions match TRBD2. The J segment lost 2 bases and the V segment lost 6 bases, leaving 6 bases of the junction unmatched. Germline V gene lookup returns CDR1 SQVTM and CDR2 ANQGSEA. This CDR3 spans 14 amino acids. CDR3 loop: CSVETSLNTGELFF. The CDR3 DNA is TGCAGCGTGGAGACTAGCCTCAACACCGGGGAGCTGTTTTTT.

This clone came up a few times. This sequence joins TRBV7-2 and TRBJ2-3, with unresolved D. Germline CDR1 and CDR2: SGHTA and FQGNSA. The CDR3 is made up of 14 amino acids. Trimming pared 5 bases from V and 1 base from J, leaving 10 bases between. CDR3 coding DNA: TGTGCCAGCAGCCCCTACTTACGCACAGATACGCAGTATTTT. Its translation is CASSPYLRTDTQYF.

The rearrangement joins TRBV4-1 to TRBJ2-7; D perhaps matches TRBD2 (5 bases). The CDR3 totals 16 residues. With 0 bases removed from V and 3 bases from J, the gap between germline ends came to 15 bases. Germline V lookup: CDR1 MGHRA, CDR2 YSYEKL. The CDR3 is CASSQEKIRGHYEQYF. The CDR3 coding sequence is TGCGCCAGCAGCCAAGAGAAGATACGGGGTCACTACGAGCAGTACTTC.

The rearrangement joins TRBV5-1 to TRBJ2-1, with 7 bases aligning to TRBD1. V was clipped by 5 bases and J by 8 bases; unmatched bases: 10. In germline, CDR1 is SGHRS, CDR2 YFSETQ. The CDR3 length is 14 residues. CDR3 sequence reads: CASRYRGMVHEQFF. In DNA form, the CDR3 reads TGCGCCAGCAGATACAGGGGAATGGTACATGAGCAGTTCTTC.

The chain recombines TRBV29-1 with TRBJ2-7; 7 bases are shared with TRBD1. The V segment lost 6 bases and the J segment 4 bases; nucleotides outside the gene matches: 12. The CDR3 covers 14 residues. CDR1 and CDR2 (germline): SQVTM, ANQGSEA. The CDR3 sequence: CSVLPRGREYEQYF. The CDR3 DNA follows: TGCAGCGTCTTACCGAGGGGGCGCGAGTACGAGCAGTACTTC.

The genes are TRBV27 and TRBJ2-1; D is unclear. V lost 3 bases and J lost 5, with 8 bases in between. The germline V gene encodes CDR1 MNHEY and CDR2 SMNVEV (reference sequence). The CDR3 runs to 13 residues. This chain's CDR3 is CASSFGPDNEQFF. The CDR3 DNA reads TGTGCCAGCAGTTTTGGGCCCGACAATGAGCAGTTCTTC.

CDR3 coding DNA: TGTGCCAGCAGTTTGGCTCACTGGCGGGAGGGGGGGAATGAGCAGTTCTTC. Its protein product is CASSLAHWREGGNEQFF. The chain uses TRBV28 and TRBJ2-1, with 9 bases that match TRBD2. V dropped 3 bases and J dropped 7; count of bases not matched to a gene: 13. Germline-derived CDR1 and CDR2 are MDHEN and SYDVKM. The CDR3 length is 17 residues.

The chain is built from TRBV4-3 and TRBJ2-1; TRBD2 might be the D (6 bases). Germline CDR1 and CDR2: LGHNA and YSLEER. V was cut by 4 bases and J by 10 bases, with 17 bases left in between. There are 14 residues in the CDR3. CDR3: CASSLLIGSDEQFF. Here the CDR3 DNA reads TGCGCCAGCAGCCTCCTCATCGGGAGCGACGAGCAGTTCTTC.

This chain links TRBV5-4 with TRBJ1-3; D gene uncertain. V lost 0 bases to trimming and J lost 0 bases, with 7 bases between them. Germline lookup yields CDR1 SGHNT and CDR2 YYREEE (reference sequence). This CDR3 is 15 amino acids long. The CDR3 DNA is TGTGCCAGCAGCTTGGCGGGAGCCTCTGGAAACACCATATATTTT. Translating it yields CASSLAGASGNTIYF.

The rearrangement uses TRBV6-5 and TRBJ2-7, with 9 bases lining up with TRBD2. Trimming at V came to 0 bases and at J to 2 bases, leaving 2 bases not matched to a gene. Germline CDR1 reads MNHEY; CDR2 reads SVGAGI. This CDR3 region has 15 residues. The CDR3 reads CASSYSLAGPYEQYF. As DNA, the CDR3 is TGTGCCAGCAGTTACTCTCTAGCGGGACCCTACGAGCAGTACTTC.

The chain is built from TRBV11-2 and TRBJ1-1, with D tentatively TRBD1 (5 bases). This CDR3 is 13 amino acids long. Trimming shortened V by 6 bases and J by 5 bases, and 13 bases separated the two germline ends. The germline V gene has CDR1 SGHAT and CDR2 FQNNGV. The CDR3 DNA reads as TGTGCCAGCAGTTCCCAGGGTGGGACTGAAGCTTTCTTT. This encodes CASSSQGGTEAFF.

This clone was found once. The chain uses TRBV10-3 and TRBJ2-1; 13 bases map to TRBD2. The junction had 5 bases not matched to a gene; V was cut back by 6 bases and J by 3 bases. The CDR3 is made up of 16 amino acids. Per germline, CDR1 ENHRY and CDR2 SYGVKD. DNA of the CDR3: TGTGCCATCAGGGCGGGACTAGCGGGGATCTACAATGAGCAGTTCTTC. Residues: CAIRAGLAGIYNEQFF.

The chain has TRBV19 and TRBJ2-5; D might be TRBD1 (7 bases). Trimming took 6 bases from V and 5 from J, leaving 16 bases between them. The CDR3 consists of 14 residues. Germline V gives CDR1 LNHDA, CDR2 SQIVND (reference sequence). The CDR3 is CASSLTGAGETQYF. As DNA, the CDR3 is TGTGCCAGTAGCTTAACAGGGGCGGGGGAGACCCAGTACTTC.

The chain combines TRBV15 with TRBJ2-3; tentative D call: TRBD2 (5 bases). V was shortened by 0 bases and J by 2 bases, with 12 bases between the two germline ends. Germline V gene lookup returns CDR1 LNHNV and CDR2 YYDKDF (reference sequence). The CDR3 spans 16 residues. CDR3 residues: CATSRDRGMDTDTQYF. CDR3 coding DNA: TGTGCCACCAGCAGAGATCGGGGAATGGACACAGATACGCAGTATTTT.